This is a list of T cell receptor beta chains from one sample in a study of T cells in Graves' hyperthyroidism and ophthalmopathy. One entry per CDR3 protein results from TCRdb running MiXCR on the multiplex PCR reads. The table includes more than 300,000 distinct CDR3 sequences, about 12% detected once. Sequenced: blood. The origin of the receptors is a young woman with Graves' hyperthyroidism. Both conserved end residues are part of each CDR3. The D gene is left open where the match is weak. Only some rows state a clone size, as once, few, many or a class for expanded clones.

TRBJ1-2 NA 12 TRBV9 NA TGTGCCAGCAGCGCCGAGAGCTATGGCTACACCTTC CASSAESYGYTF
TRBJ2-7 NA 14 TRBV9 many TGTGCCAGCAGCGTAAGTACAGGGTCGGACGAGCAGTACTTC CASSVSTGSDEQYF
TRBJ2-5 TRBD2 18 TRBV13 few TGTGCCAGCAGGGGTCCGGGACTAGCGTTTCCTTTGCAAGAGACCCAGTACTTC CASRGPGLAFPLQETQYF
TRBJ1-4 TRBD1 14 TRBV5-1 few TGCGCCAGCAGCTCCGGACAGGCCGATGAAAAACTGTTTTTT CASSSGQADEKLFF
TRBJ2-3 NA 15 TRBV18 many TGTGCCAGCTCACCTCAACTGGACTCTGTCGATACGCAGTATTTT CASSPQLDSVDTQYF
TRBJ2-7 TRBD2 14 TRBV20-1 many TGCAGTGCCGCCGGGACTAGCGGTCTATACGAGCAGTACTTC CSAAGTSGLYEQYF
TRBJ2-1 TRBD2 18 TRBV5-1 many TGCGCCAGCAGCTTGGCCAAGCTGACTAGCGGGAGAGGGAATGAGCAGTTCTTC CASSLAKLTSGRGNEQFF
TRBJ2-7 NA 14 TRBV28 few TGTGCCAGCAGTTTTTTTTCGGGGGCCTACGAGCAGTACTTC CASSFFSGAYEQYF
TRBJ1-2 NA 14 TRBV4-1 NA TGCGCCAGCAGCCAGGGGGACCTCGGCTATGGCTACACCTTC CASSQGDLGYGYTF
TRBJ2-1 TRBD1 18 TRBV9 NA TGTGCCAGCAGCGTCACCGAGACAGGGCCCCGCTCCTACAATGAGCAGTTCTTC CASSVTETGPRSYNEQFF
TRBJ1-2 TRBD1 15 TRBV15 many TGTGCCACCAGCTTACTTTCAGAGGGGGCTGACGGCTACACCTTC CATSLLSEGADGYTF
TRBJ2-7 NA 13 TRBV11-2 many TGTGCCAGCAGGGGTTTTGGTCCTAACGAGCAGTACTTC CASRGFGPNEQYF
TRBJ2-7 NA 15 TRBV9 few TGTGCCAGCAGCGTGGTTCCAGGGACGTGGTACGAGCAGTACTTC CASSVVPGTWYEQYF
TRBJ2-5 NA 16 TRBV7-8 many TGTGCCAGCAGCTCCGCCGGATGGAGACAACAAGAGACCCAGTACTTC CASSSAGWRQQETQYF
TRBJ2-2 TRBD1 15 TRBV5-6 NA TGTGCCAGCAGCTTGGTCGACAGGGTGTCGGGGGAGCTGTTTTTT CASSLVDRVSGELFF
TRBJ2-3 TRBD2 15 TRBV7-3 many TGTGCCAGCAGCTCTGCGGGAGGCTGGGGAGATACGCAGTATTTT CASSSAGGWGDTQYF
TRBJ1-1 TRBD1 14 TRBV10-1 few TGCGCCAGCGCTGAGGGGACAGTGGGCGCTGAAGCTTTCTTT CASAEGTVGAEAFF
TRBJ2-3 TRBD1 14 TRBV12-3/TRBV12-4 many TGTGCCAGCAGTGGGACAGGGGGGTCAGATACGCAGTATTTT CASSGTGGSDTQYF
TRBJ2-3 NA 14 TRBV10-3 NA TGTGCCACTGGTTATCGAGAGTTGTTCGATACGCAGTATTTT CATGYRELFDTQYF
TRBJ1-2 TRBD1 17 TRBV7-2 NA TGTGCCAGCAGCTCGTGGGACAGACCCCCGACTAACTATGGCTACACCTTC CASSSWDRPPTNYGYTF
TRBJ2-1 TRBD2 14 TRBV27 NA TGTGCCAGCAGACGACTAGCGGGGACCCCGGGGCAGTTCTTC CASRRLAGTPGQFF
TRBJ1-2 NA 16 TRBV28 many TGTGCCAGCAGTTTAGCCTCGAACGACAGAAACTATGGCTACACCTTC CASSLASNDRNYGYTF
TRBJ2-2 NA 13 TRBV20-1 NA TGCAGTGCTACCGACCCTGGCACCGGGGAGCTGTTTTTT CSATDPGTGELFF
TRBJ2-3 NA 18 TRBV6-2/TRBV6-3 NA TGTGCCAGCAGGCAAATGACAGGACAGATACGCAGGAGCACCTCGCAGTATTTT CASRQMTGQIRRSTSQYF
TRBJ2-5 NA 14 TRBV5-8 many TGTGCCAGCAGCTTTGCAGGGACCCAAGAGACCCAGTACTTC CASSFAGTQETQYF
TRBJ2-3 NA 16 TRBV9 NA TGTGCCAGCAGCCCGCGCGGCCTGGGGAGCACAGATACGCAGTATTTT CASSPRGLGSTDTQYF
TRBJ1-1 NA 15 TRBV20-1 many TGCAGTACCCCCCGACCGGGGCGGGTAAACACTGAAGCTTTCTTT CSTPRPGRVNTEAFF
TRBJ2-4 TRBD2 15 TRBV20-1 many TGCAGTGCTAGAGATGGGGGGGGTTCGAAAAACATTCAGTACTTC CSARDGGGSKNIQYF
TRBJ1-2 NA 13 TRBV15 NA TGTGCCACCAGCATGTCCAGGGAGTATGGCTACACCTTC CATSMSREYGYTF
TRBJ2-7 NA 15 TRBV5-6 many TGTGCCAGCAGCTTGGATGGAGGGGGGAGATACGAGCAGTACTTC CASSLDGGGRYEQYF
TRBJ2-1 TRBD2 15 TRBV5-1 NA TGTGCCAGCAGAACGCTAGCGGAAGCCCCCGGGGGGCAGTTCTTC CASRTLAEAPGGQFF
TRBJ2-7 TRBD2 13 TRBV10-3 many TGTGCCACCAAACTAGCGGGAGGGACCGAGCAGTACTTC CATKLAGGTEQYF
TRBJ2-1 TRBD1 15 TRBV7-9 NA TGTGCCAGCAGCTTAGCGGGACAGCTGTTAGATGAGCAGTTCTTC CASSLAGQLLDEQFF
TRBJ2-3 TRBD2 16 TRBV4-3 few TGCGCCAGCAGCCAAGGGACTAGCGCCACCACAGATACGCAGTATTTT CASSQGTSATTDTQYF
TRBJ2-7 NA 14 TRBV13 many TGTGCCAGCAGCCCACCTGGGAACTCCTACGAGCAGTACTTC CASSPPGNSYEQYF
TRBJ2-1 NA 13 TRBV7-3 few TGTGCCAGCAGTGAATCCCGGGACAATGAGCAGTTCTTC CASSESRDNEQFF
TRBJ2-1 TRBD2 13 TRBV25-1 few TGTGCCAGCAGGGATAGCGGGTACAATGAGCAGTTCTTC CASRDSGYNEQFF
TRBJ2-5 NA 12 TRBV20-1 many TGCAGTGCCTTGGAGAAGGGAGAGACCCAGTACTTC CSALEKGETQYF
TRBJ2-2 NA 16 TRBV6-5 NA TGTGCCAGCAGTTACGGGAATGATAGGGGGGCCGGGGAGCTGTTTTTT CASSYGNDRGAGELFF
TRBJ2-3 TRBD2 14 TRBV29-1 many TGCAGCGTGCGGGGGGTCTTTAGCACAGATACGCAGTATTTT CSVRGVFSTDTQYF
TRBJ2-1 TRBD2 14 TRBV7-3 many TGTGCCAGCAGCCCTAGCGGGAGGGGCGATGAGCAGTTCTTC CASSPSGRGDEQFF
TRBJ1-5 NA 15 TRBV7-2 many TGTGCCAGCAGCCTGGGAGCGGGGGCCGGGCAGCCCCAGCATTTT CASSLGAGAGQPQHF
TRBJ2-1 NA 10 TRBV20-1 many TGCAGTGCTAGTTTAAATGAGCAGTTCTTC CSASLNEQFF
TRBJ2-1 TRBD2 17 TRBV7-9 many TGTGCCAGCAGCCCCTTTCAGCGGGGAAGCTCCTACAATGAGCAGTTCTTC CASSPFQRGSSYNEQFF
TRBJ2-4 NA 20 TRBV3-2 few TGTGCCAGCAGACTTATAGCGGGAGGAACCCGTCGTGGGGCCAAAAACATTCAGTACTTC CASRLIAGGTRRGAKNIQYF
TRBJ2-5 NA 14 TRBV20-1 many TGCAGTGCTAGAGCTCCGGAATTCGGTGAGACCCAGTACTTC CSARAPEFGETQYF
TRBJ1-2 NA 16 TRBV28 many TGTGCCAGCAGTCTTAGGTCGTGGGGTCACCTAGATGGCTACACCTTC CASSLRSWGHLDGYTF
TRBJ2-3 NA 17 TRBV12-3/TRBV12-4 many TGTGCCAGCAACTCGCTCGTGGAAGCGGAAAACACAGATACGCAGTATTTT CASNSLVEAENTDTQYF
TRBJ1-3 NA 15 TRBV3-1 once TGTGCCAGCAGCCAAGGCACGAGCTCTGGAAACACCATATATTTT CASSQGTSSGNTIYF
TRBJ1-2 TRBD1 17 TRBV20-1 many TGCAGTGCTAGAGAAGGGACAGAACTCATACAAAACTATGGCTACACCTTC CSAREGTELIQNYGYTF
TRBJ1-1 NA 16 TRBV7-2 few TGTGCCAGCAGCTTAGTGGGGGGGGGGGCGGACACTGAAGCTTTCTTT CASSLVGGGADTEAFF
TRBJ2-3 NA 13 TRBV9 many TGTGCCAGCAGTCCCTTCGGCACAGATACGCAGTATTTT CASSPFGTDTQYF
TRBJ2-7 TRBD1 15 TRBV11-1 many TGTGCCAGCAGCTTGGGCAGGGGGCATTCCTACGAGCAGTACTTC CASSLGRGHSYEQYF
TRBJ1-1 NA 12 TRBV2 many TGTGCCAGCAGCCAAGACCGATTTGAAGCTTTCTTT CASSQDRFEAFF
TRBJ1-1 TRBD1 19 TRBV3-1 many TGTGCCAGCAGCCTAACTATCGAGGGGGCATCGGTGATGAACACTGAAGCTTTCTTT CASSLTIEGASVMNTEAFF
TRBJ1-2 NA 18 TRBV6-2/TRBV6-3 many TGTGCCAGCAGTTACTTTGATCGGCCGCATCCGCCAGGGGAAGGCTACACCTTC CASSYFDRPHPPGEGYTF
TRBJ1-1 TRBD1 14 TRBV12-3/TRBV12-4 many TGTGCCGGCAGTTTCGGGACAGGGAGGAACCAAGCTTTCTTT CAGSFGTGRNQAFF
TRBJ2-7 TRBD1 17 TRBV18 many TGTGCCAGCTCACCACTTGGGACAGGGGGCCCTGCCTACGAGCAGTACTTC CASSPLGTGGPAYEQYF
TRBJ2-7 NA 15 TRBV7-7 many TGTGCTAGCAGCTTAGGCCCAACGGAAACCTACGAGCAGTACTTC CASSLGPTETYEQYF